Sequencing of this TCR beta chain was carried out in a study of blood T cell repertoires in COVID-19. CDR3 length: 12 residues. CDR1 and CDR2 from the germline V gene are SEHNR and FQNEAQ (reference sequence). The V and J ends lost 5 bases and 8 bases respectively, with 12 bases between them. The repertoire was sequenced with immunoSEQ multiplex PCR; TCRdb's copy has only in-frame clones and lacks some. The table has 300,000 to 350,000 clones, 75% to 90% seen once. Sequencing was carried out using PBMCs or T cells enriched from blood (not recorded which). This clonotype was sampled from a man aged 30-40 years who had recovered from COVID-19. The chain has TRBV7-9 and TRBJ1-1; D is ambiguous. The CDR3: CASSQDTTEAFF. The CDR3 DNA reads TGTGCCAGCAGCCAAGACACCACGGAAGCTTTCTTT.